A selection of T cell receptor beta chains follows, all from one sample in a study of cytomegalovirus exposure and HLA in healthy donors. TCRdb's table, derived via immunoSEQ multiplex PCR, lists solely in-frame clones and lacks some. The sample lists approximately 220,000 clones, 76% seen once, with 0.55% to 0.75% in the top ten. Sequenced input: PBMCs. The receptors shown here come from a man in his late teens or twenties in good health and CMV-seronegative. Both conserved end residues are part of each CDR3. The D gene is left open where the match is weak. Size is stated for part of the rows, as once, few or many counts, or as a class when the clone is expanded.

J gene | clone size | V gene | D gene | CDR3 DNA | CDR3 protein
TRBJ2-7 | once | TRBV6-5 | TRBD1 | TGTGCCAGCAGCGGCCGGGACAGGGGGTTTTACGAGCAGTACTTC | CASSGRDRGFYEQYF
TRBJ2-7 | . | TRBV4-2 | TRBD2 | TGTGCCAGCAGCCAGTTACCGAGTCCCAGACTAGCGGGGTTTAGCGAGCAGTACTTC | CASSQLPSPRLAGFSEQYF
TRBJ2-3 | . | TRBV4-2 | . | TGTGCCAGCAGCCAAGAATCACTAGCCCTCCCAGATACGCAGTATTTT | CASSQESLALPDTQYF
TRBJ2-7 | . | TRBV5-1 | TRBD1 | TGCGCCAGCAGCGCGGACAGGGAACCCTACGAGCAGTACTTC | CASSADREPYEQYF
TRBJ2-3 | . | TRBV6-6 | . | TGTGCCAGCAGTTACTCGGCCGGAGCTGGCCCAGATACGCAGTATTTT | CASSYSAGAGPDTQYF
TRBJ2-7 | few | TRBV6-5 | . | TGTGCCAGCAGTTACGAACCCGGGCGGGGCGAGCAGTACTTC | CASSYEPGRGEQYF
TRBJ2-1 | once | TRBV19 | . | TGTGCCAGTAGTATAGGGCTAGGTTTCTATGAGCAGTTCTTC | CASSIGLGFYEQFF
TRBJ1-5 | . | TRBV19 | . | TGTGCCAGTAGTAACACCAACCCTGACAGGTCAAATCAGCCCCAGCATTTT | CASSNTNPDRSNQPQHF
TRBJ2-7 | . | TRBV28 | TRBD2 | TGTGCCAGCAGCCCGGGTGGGACTAGCGGGGTGGGCGAGCAGTACTTC | CASSPGGTSGVGEQYF
TRBJ1-1 | . | TRBV7-9 | . | TGTTCCAGCAGCTTAGGGACAAACCCTGAAGCTTTCTTT | CSSSLGTNPEAFF
TRBJ1-5 | . | TRBV6-1 | TRBD1 | TGTGCCAGCAGTGTATTCCGGGACAGGGCCGAGCAGCCCCAGCATTTT | CASSVFRDRAEQPQHF
TRBJ1-3 | . | TRBV28 | . | TGTGCCAGCAGTCCGAACAGGGGAAACACCATATATTTT | CASSPNRGNTIYF
TRBJ1-1 | . | TRBV6-1 | TRBD1 | TGTGCCAGCAGTGCGGGGGACAGCGGGAACACTGAAGCTTTCTTT | CASSAGDSGNTEAFF
TRBJ2-2 | . | TRBV19 | . | TGTGCCAGTAGTAACGGGGGGCGGATGGCCGGGGAGCTGTTTTTT | CASSNGGRMAGELFF
TRBJ2-3 | . | TRBV9 | TRBD1 | TGTGCCAGCAGCGTAGTCACAGGGGGTCCAGATACGCAGTATTTT | CASSVVTGGPDTQYF
TRBJ2-1 | . | TRBV5-1 | TRBD2 | TGCGCCAGCAGCTATAGCGGGAGCTCCTACAATGAGCAGTTCTTC | CASSYSGSSYNEQFF
TRBJ2-7 | few | TRBV2 | . | TGTGCCAGCACCTCTTTCTACGAGCAGTACTTC | CASTSFYEQYF
TRBJ2-4 | once | TRBV28 | . | TGTGCCGGCGGCTCGAACCTAGCCAAAAACATTCAGTACTTC | CAGGSNLAKNIQYF
TRBJ2-2 | once | TRBV7-3 | . | TGTGCCAGCAGCCCCACTAGAAACACCGGGGAGCTGTTTTTT | CASSPTRNTGELFF
TRBJ1-1 | . | TRBV6-5 | . | TGTGCCAGCAGAGCCGGTTGGGGCCTTGACACTGAAGCTTTCTTT | CASRAGWGLDTEAFF
TRBJ2-7 | few | TRBV10-1 | . | TGCGCCAGCAGTGAGTCCCCAGACAGCTACGAGCAGTACTTC | CASSESPDSYEQYF
TRBJ1-2 | . | TRBV6-5 | . | TGTGCCAGTACTACAGGGTATTCTCTTTATGGCTACACCTTC | CASTTGYSLYGYTF